Reported below is one TCR beta chain. Its antigen is as yet unknown. The same CDR3 arises from other DNA sequences in this sample as well. The DNA input per sorted-subset replicate PCR was 200 ng, corresponding to tens of thousands of T cell genomes. Repertoires were generated with immunoSEQ multiplex PCR, while TCRdb's copy carries only in-frame clones and drops some. The sample lists some 2 million clones; roughly 94% were seen once. This sample stems from a study of shared clonotypes between healthy human individuals. Findings of the study overall: Against clonotypes common to all four donors, non-shared ones had lower generation probabilities.

Germline V CDR1 and CDR2: SGHRS, YFSETQ. The CDR3 is made up of 16 amino acids. J was trimmed by 0 bases and V by 4 bases; bases with no gene match: 4. What was sequenced was naive CD4+ T cells sorted from blood. Subset specified: CD45RA+ positively selected. The rearrangement uses TRBV5-1 and TRBJ2-1; TRBD2 matches 10 bases. The clonotype comes from a man aged 18 to 30 in good health. The CDR3 sequence is CASSLSSGSSYNEQFF. The CDR3, as DNA: TGCGCCAGCAGCCTCTCTAGCGGGAGCTCCTACAATGAGCAGTTCTTC. The full variable domain, its missing parts supplied by reference TRBV5-1 and TRBJ2-1, is KAGVTQTPRYLIKTRGQQVTLSCSPISGHRSVSWYQQTPGQGLQFLFEYFSETQRNKGNFPGRFSGRQFSNSRSEMNVSTLELGDSALYLCASSLSSGSSYNEQFFGPGTRLTVL.